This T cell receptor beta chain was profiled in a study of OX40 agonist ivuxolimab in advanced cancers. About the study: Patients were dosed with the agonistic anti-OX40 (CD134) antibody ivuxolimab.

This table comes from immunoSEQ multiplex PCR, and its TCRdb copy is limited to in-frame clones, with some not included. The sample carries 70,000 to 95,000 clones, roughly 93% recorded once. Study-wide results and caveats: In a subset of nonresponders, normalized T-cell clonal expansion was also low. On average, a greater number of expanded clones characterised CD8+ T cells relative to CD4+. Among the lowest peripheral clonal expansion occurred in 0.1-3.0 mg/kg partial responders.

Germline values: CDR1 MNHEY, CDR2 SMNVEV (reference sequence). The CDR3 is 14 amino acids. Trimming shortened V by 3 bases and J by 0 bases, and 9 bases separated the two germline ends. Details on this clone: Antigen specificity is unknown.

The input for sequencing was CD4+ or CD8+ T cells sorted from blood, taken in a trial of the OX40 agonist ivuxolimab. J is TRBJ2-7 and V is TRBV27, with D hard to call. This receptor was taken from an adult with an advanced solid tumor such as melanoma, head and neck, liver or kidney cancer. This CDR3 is CASSLSYDSYEQYF. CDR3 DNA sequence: TGTGCCAGCAGTTTGTCTTATGACTCCTACGAGCAGTACTTC.